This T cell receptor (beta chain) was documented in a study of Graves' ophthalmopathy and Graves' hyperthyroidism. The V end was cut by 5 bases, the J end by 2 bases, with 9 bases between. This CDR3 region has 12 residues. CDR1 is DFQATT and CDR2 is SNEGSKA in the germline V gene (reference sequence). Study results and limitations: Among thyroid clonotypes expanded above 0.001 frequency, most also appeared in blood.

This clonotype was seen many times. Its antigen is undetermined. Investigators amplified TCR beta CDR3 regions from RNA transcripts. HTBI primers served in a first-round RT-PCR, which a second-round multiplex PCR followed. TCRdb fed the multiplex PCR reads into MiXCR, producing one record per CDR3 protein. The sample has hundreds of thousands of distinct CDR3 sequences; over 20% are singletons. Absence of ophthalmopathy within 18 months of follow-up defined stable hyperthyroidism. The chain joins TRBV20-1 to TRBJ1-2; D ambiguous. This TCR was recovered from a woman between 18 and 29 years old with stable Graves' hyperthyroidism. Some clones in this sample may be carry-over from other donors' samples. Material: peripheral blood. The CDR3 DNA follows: TGCAGTGCTGCCCTAGAAAACTATGGCTACACCTTC. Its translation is CSAALENYGYTF.